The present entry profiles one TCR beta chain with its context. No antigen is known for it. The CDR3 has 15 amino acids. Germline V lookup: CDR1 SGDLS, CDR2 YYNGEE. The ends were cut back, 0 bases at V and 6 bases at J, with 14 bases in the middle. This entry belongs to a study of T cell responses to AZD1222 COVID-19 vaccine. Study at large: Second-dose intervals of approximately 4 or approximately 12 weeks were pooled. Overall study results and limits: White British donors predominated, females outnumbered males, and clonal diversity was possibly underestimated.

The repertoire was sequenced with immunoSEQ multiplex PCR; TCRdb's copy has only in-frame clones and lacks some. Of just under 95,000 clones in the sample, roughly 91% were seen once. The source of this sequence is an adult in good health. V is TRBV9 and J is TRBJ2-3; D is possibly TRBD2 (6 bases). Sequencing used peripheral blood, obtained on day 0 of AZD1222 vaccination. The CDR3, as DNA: TGTGCCAGCAGCGTAGGGATTACAGGAGGGGATACGCAGTATTTT. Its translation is CASSVGITGGDTQYF.